This paragraph reports one TCR beta chain. The antigen is unknown. Here immunoSEQ multiplex PCR was the method, and the copy in TCRdb shows in-frame clones only, minus some. The sample has about half a million clones; roughly 80% are singletons. The CDR3 is 16 residues long. V lost 4 bases to trimming and J lost 4 bases; unmatched junction nucleotides: 10. CDR1 is SGDLS and CDR2 is YYNGEE in the germline V gene. Each unsorted sample relied on 90 million or so PBMCs as its source of genomic DNA. These data belong to a study of shared clonotypes between healthy human individuals. Notes on the study in general: Investigators expected sequencing depth to affect clonotype sharing among donors. Only a few donors were included, so the genetic and exposure-history diversity represented was limited.

This receptor was taken from a middle-aged woman in good health. Some clones in this sample may be carry-over from other donors' samples. The sequenced sample was PBMCs. The chain recombines TRBV9 with TRBJ2-1; 8 bases align to TRBD2. The CDR3, as DNA: TGTGCCAGCAGCCCAAGCGGGAGTACAGTTTACAATGAGCAGTTCTTC. It yields the protein CASSPSGSTVYNEQFF. The whole variable domain, remainder taken from reference TRBV9 and TRBJ2-1, is DSGVTQTPKHLITATGQRVTLRCSPRSGDLSVYWYQQSLDQGLQFLIQYYNGEERAKGNILERFSAQQFPDLHSELNLSSLELGDSALYFCASSPSGSTVYNEQFFGPGTRLTVL.